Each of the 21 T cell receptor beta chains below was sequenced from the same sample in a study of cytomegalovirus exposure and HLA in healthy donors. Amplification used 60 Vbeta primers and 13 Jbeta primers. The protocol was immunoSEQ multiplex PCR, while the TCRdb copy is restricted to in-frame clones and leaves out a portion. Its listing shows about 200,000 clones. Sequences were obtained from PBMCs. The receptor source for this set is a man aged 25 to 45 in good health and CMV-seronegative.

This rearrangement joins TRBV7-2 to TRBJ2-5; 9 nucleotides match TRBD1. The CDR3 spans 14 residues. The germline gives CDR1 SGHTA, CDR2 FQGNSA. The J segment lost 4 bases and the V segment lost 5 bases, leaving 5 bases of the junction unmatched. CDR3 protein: CASSPGQGTETQYF. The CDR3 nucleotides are TGTGCCAGCAGCCCGGGACAGGGCACAGAGACCCAGTACTTC.

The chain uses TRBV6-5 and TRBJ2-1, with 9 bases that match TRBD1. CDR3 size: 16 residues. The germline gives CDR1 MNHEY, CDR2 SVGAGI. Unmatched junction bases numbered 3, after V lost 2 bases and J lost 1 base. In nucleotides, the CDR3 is TGTGCCAGCAGTTACGGGACAGGGCCGTCCTACAATGAGCAGTTCTTC. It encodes CASSYGTGPSYNEQFF.

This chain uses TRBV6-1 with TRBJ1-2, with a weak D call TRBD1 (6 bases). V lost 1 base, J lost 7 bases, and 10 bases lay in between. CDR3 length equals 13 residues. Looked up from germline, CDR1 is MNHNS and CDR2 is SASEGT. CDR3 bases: TGTGCCAGCAGTGAAGTTGGGGGCACTGGCTACACCTTC. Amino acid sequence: CASSEVGGTGYTF.

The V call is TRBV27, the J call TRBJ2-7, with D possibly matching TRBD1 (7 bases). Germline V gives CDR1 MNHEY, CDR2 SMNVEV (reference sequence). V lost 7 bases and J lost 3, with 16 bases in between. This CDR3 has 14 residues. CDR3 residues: CASNQGGRNYEQYF. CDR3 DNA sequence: TGTGCCAGCAACCAGGGGGGAAGAAACTACGAGCAGTACTTC.

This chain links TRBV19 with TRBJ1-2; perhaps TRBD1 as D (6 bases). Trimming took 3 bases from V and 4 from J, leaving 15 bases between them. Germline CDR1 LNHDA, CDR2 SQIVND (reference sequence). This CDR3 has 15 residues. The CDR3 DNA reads TGTGCCAGTAGTATCTTTCAAACAGGGACCTATGGCTACACCTTC. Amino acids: CASSIFQTGTYGYTF.

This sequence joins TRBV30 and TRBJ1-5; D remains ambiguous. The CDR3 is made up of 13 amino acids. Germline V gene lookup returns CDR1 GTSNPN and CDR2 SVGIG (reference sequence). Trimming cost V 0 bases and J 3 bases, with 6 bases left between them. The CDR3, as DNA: TGTGCCTGGAGTGTAGCCGTCAATCAGCCCCAGCATTTT. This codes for CAWSVAVNQPQHF.

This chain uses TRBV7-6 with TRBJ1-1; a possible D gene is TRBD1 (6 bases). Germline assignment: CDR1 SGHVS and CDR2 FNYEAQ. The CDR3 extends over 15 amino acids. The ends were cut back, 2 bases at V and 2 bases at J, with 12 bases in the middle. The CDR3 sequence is CASSLRPGVNTEAFF. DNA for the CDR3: TGTGCCAGCAGCTTACGGCCAGGGGTCAACACTGAAGCTTTCTTT.

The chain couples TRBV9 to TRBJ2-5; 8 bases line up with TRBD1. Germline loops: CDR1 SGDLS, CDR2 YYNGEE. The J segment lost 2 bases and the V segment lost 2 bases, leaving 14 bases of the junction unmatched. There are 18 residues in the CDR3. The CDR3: CASSVGQGRFLGQETQYF. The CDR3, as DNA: TGTGCCAGCAGCGTCGGACAGGGTAGATTCTTGGGGCAAGAGACCCAGTACTTC.

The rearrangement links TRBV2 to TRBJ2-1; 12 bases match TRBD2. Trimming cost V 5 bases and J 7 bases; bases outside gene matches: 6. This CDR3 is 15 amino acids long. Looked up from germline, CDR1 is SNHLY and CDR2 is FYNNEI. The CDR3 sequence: CASSLLAGGPNEQFF. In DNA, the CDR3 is TGTGCCAGCAGTCTCCTAGCGGGAGGGCCTAATGAGCAGTTCTTC.

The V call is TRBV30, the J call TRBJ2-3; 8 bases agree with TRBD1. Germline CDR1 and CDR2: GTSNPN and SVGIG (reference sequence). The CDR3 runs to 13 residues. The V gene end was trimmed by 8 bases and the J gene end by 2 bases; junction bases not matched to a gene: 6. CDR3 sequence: CAGGTGDTDTQYF. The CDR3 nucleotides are TGTGCCGGAGGGACAGGAGACACAGATACGCAGTATTTT. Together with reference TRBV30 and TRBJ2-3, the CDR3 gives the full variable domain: SQTIHQWPATLVQPVGSPLSLECTVEGTSNPNLYWYRQAAGRGLQLLFYSVGIGQISSEVPQNLSASRPQDRQFILSSKKLLLSDSGFYLCAGGTGDTDTQYFGPGTRLTVL.

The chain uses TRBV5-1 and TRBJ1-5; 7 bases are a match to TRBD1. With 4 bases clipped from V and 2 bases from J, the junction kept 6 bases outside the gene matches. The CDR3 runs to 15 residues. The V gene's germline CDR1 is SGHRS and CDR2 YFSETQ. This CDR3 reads CASSPGTVGNQPQHF. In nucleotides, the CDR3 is TGCGCCAGCAGCCCGGGGACAGTGGGCAATCAGCCCCAGCATTTT.

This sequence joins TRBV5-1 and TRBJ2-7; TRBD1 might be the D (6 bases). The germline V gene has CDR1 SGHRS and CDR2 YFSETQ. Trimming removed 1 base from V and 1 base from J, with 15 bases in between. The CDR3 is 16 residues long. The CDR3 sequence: CASSLRRTVGSYEQYF. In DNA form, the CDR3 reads TGCGCCAGCAGCTTGCGCAGGACAGTCGGGTCCTACGAGCAGTACTTC. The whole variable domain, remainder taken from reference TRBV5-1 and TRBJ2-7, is KAGVTQTPRYLIKTRGQQVTLSCSPISGHRSVSWYQQTPGQGLQFLFEYFSETQRNKGNFPGRFSGRQFSNSRSEMNVSTLELGDSALYLCASSLRRTVGSYEQYFGPGTRLTVT.

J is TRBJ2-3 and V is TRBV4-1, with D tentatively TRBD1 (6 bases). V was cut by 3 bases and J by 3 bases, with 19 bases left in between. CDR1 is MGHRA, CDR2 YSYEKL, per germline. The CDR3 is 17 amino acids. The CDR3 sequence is CASSHFQDSGLTDTQYF. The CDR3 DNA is TGCGCCAGCAGCCACTTCCAGGACAGCGGTTTAACAGATACGCAGTATTTT.

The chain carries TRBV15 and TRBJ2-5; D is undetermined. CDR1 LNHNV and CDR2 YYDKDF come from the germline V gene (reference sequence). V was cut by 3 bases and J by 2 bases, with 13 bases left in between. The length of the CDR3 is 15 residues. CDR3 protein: CATSRTLGPQETQYF. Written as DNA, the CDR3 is TGTGCCACCAGCAGGACCCTAGGCCCTCAAGAGACCCAGTACTTC. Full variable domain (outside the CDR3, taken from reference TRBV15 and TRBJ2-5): DAMVIQNPRYQVTQFGKPVTLSCSQTLNHNVMYWYQQKSSQAPKLLFHYYDKDFNNEADTPDNFQSRRPNTSFCFLDIRSPGLGDTAMYLCATSRTLGPQETQYFGPGTRLLVL.

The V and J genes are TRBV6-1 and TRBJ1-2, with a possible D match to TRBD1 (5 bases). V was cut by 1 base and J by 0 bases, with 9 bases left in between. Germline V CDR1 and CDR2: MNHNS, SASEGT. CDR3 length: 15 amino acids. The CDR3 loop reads CASSEGSGTNYGYTF. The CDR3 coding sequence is TGTGCCAGCAGTGAAGGATCAGGGACTAACTATGGCTACACCTTC.

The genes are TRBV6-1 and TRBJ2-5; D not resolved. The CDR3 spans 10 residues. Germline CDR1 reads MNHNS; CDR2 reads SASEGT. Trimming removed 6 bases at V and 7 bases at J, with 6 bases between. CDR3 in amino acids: CASRTGTQYF. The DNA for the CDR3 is TGTGCCAGCAGGACGGGGACCCAGTACTTC.

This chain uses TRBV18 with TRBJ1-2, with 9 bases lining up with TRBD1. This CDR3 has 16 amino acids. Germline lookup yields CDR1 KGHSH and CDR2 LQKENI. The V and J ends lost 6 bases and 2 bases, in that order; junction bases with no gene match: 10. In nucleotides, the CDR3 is TGTGCCAGCTCGCCAGGGGGGACAGGGTGGAACTATGGCTACACCTTC. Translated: CASSPGGTGWNYGYTF.

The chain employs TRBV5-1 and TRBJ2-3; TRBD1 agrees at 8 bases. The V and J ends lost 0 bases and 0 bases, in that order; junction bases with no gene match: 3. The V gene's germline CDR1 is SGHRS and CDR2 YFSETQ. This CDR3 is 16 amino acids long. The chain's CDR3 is CASSLAWTGSTDTQYF. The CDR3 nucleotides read TGCGCCAGCAGCTTGGCCTGGACAGGGAGCACAGATACGCAGTATTTT.

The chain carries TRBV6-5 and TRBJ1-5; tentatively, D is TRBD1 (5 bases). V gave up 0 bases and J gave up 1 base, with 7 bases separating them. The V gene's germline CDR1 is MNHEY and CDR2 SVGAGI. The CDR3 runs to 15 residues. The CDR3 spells CASSYSGASNQPQHF. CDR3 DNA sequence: TGTGCCAGCAGTTACTCAGGGGCCAGCAATCAGCCCCAGCATTTT.

CDR3 amino acids: CASSSEPLRGLQETQYF. The CDR3 region has the DNA TGTGCCAGCAGCTCCGAGCCCCTCCGGGGACTCCAAGAGACCCAGTACTTC. The genes are TRBV7-2 and TRBJ2-5; TRBD2 is a possible D gene (6 bases). Trimming left V 4 bases short and J 1 base short, with 19 bases between. This CDR3 has 17 amino acids. The V gene's germline CDR1 is SGHTA and CDR2 FQGNSA.

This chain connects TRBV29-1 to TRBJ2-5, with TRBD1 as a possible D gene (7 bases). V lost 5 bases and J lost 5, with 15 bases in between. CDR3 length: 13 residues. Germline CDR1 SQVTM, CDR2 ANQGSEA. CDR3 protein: CSVRQGGGETQYF. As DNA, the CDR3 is TGCAGCGTTCGACAGGGAGGCGGGGAGACCCAGTACTTC.